This T cell receptor beta chain appears in the sequencing data of a study of blood T cell repertoires in COVID-19. About the research overall: Samples taken during acute and convalescent COVID-19 were collected in the United States, Italy and Spain. Nucleic acid was either cDNA or gDNA, and it came from T cells, B-cell-depleted T cells, or PBMCs.

In the study's own analysis: The assay estimated nucleated cells by amplifying reference gene primers. Sequencing used immunoSEQ multiplex PCR; TCRdb keeps in-frame clones, though not all of them. V, J and clone size are taken as reported in that table, and D and trimming were inferred from the DNA itself. Of a few hundred thousand clones in the sample, around nine tenths were seen once. Trimming pared 2 bases from V and 2 bases from J, leaving 13 bases between. Germline V lookup: CDR1 SGHAT, CDR2 FQNNGV. This CDR3 spans 15 amino acids. The chain employs TRBV11-2 and TRBJ2-7; perhaps TRBD2 as D (6 bases). This TCR was sampled from a woman between 65 and 79 years old with active or convalescent COVID-19. The specimen sequenced was peripheral blood. CDR3 amino acids: CASSLISGVAYEQYF. In DNA, the CDR3 is TGTGCCAGCAGCTTAATTTCGGGGGTCGCCTACGAGCAGTACTTC.